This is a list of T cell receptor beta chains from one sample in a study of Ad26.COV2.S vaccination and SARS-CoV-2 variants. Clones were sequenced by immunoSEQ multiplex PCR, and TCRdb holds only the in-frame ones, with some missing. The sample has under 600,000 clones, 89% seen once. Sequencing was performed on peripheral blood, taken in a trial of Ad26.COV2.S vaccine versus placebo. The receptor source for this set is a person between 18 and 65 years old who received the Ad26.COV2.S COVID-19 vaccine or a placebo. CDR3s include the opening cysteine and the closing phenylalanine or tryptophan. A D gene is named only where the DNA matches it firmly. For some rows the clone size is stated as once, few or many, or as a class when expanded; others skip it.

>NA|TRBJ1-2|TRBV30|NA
CAWAPTGTYGYTF
TGTGCCTGGGCCCCAACAGGGACCTATGGCTACACCTTC
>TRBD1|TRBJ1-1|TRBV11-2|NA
CASSAWTGGNTEAFF
TGTGCCAGCAGCGCCTGGACAGGGGGAAACACTGAAGCTTTCTTT
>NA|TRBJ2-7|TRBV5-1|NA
CASSLGTPYEQYF
TGCGCCAGCAGCTTGGGTACACCCTACGAGCAGTACTTC
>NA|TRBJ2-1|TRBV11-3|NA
CASSPGPDNEQFF
TGTGCCAGCAGCCCCGGGCCAGACAATGAGCAGTTCTTC
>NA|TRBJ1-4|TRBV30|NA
CAGDDGGEKLFF
TGTGCCGGGGATGATGGTGGTGAAAAACTGTTTTTT
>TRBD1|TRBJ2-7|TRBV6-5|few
CASRETGIRHEQYF
TGTGCCAGCAGGGAGACAGGGATTAGACACGAGCAGTACTTC
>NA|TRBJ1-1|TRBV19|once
CASSMEGRTTEAFF
TGTGCCAGTAGTATGGAGGGCCGAACGACTGAAGCTTTCTTT
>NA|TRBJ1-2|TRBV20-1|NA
CSATDLYGYTF
TGCAGTGCAACAGACCTCTATGGCTACACCTTC
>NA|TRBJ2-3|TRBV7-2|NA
CASSLALGRGADTQYF
TGTGCCAGCAGCTTAGCCTTAGGGCGAGGTGCGGATACGCAGTATTTT
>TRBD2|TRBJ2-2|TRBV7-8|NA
CASSPTRRGLAGTHGELFF
TGTGCCAGCAGCCCAACCCGACGGGGACTAGCGGGAACCCACGGGGAGCTGTTTTTT
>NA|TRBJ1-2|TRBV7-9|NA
CASSFSSGNYGYTF
TGTGCCAGCAGCTTTAGCTCCGGTAACTATGGCTACACCTTC
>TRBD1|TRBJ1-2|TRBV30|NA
CAWLGQGAYGYTF
TGTGCCTGGTTGGGGCAGGGGGCCTATGGCTACACCTTC
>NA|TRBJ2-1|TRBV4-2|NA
CASRQTVLTDNEQFF
TGTGCCAGCAGACAAACCGTCCTGACAGACAATGAGCAGTTCTTC
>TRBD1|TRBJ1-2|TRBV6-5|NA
CASRTGTAYGYTF
TGTGCCAGCAGAACCGGGACAGCCTATGGCTACACCTTC
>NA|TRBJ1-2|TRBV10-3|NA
CAISESTGVGGYTF
TGTGCCATCAGTGAGTCGACCGGGGTAGGTGGCTACACCTTC
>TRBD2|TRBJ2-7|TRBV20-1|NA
CSAATSGEQYF
TGCAGTGCAGCGACTAGCGGGGAGCAGTACTTC
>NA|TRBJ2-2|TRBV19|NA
CASTRGALNTGELFF
TGTGCCAGTACACGGGGAGCCTTAAACACCGGGGAGCTGTTTTTT
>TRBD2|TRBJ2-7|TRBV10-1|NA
CASSEGTSGHYEQYF
TGCGCCAGCAGTGAAGGGACTAGCGGACACTACGAGCAGTACTTC
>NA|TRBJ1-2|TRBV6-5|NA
CASSGRNGYTF
TGTGCCAGCAGCGGAAGAAATGGCTACACCTTC
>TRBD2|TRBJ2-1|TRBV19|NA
CASTTSGSHEQFF
TGTGCCAGTACGACTAGCGGGAGCCATGAGCAGTTCTTC
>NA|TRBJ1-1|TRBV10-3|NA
CAIKRATENTEAFF
TGTGCCATCAAGAGGGCAACCGAGAACACTGAAGCTTTCTTT
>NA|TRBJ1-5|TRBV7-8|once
CASSLSLLGRDQPQHF
TGTGCCAGCAGCTTAAGCCTTTTGGGTCGCGATCAGCCCCAGCATTTT
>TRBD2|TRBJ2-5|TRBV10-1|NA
CASSDGLAGEETQYF
TGCGCCAGCAGTGACGGACTAGCGGGAGAGGAGACCCAGTACTTC
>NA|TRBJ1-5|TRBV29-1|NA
CSVARDTNQPQHF
TGCAGCGTTGCCCGGGACACTAATCAGCCCCAGCATTTT
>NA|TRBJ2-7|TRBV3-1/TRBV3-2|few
CASSGTGTRIEQYF
TGTGCCAGCAGCGGGACCGGGACTCGGATCGAGCAGTACTTC
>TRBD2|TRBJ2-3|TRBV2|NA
CASKGGLAGGNTDTQYF
TGTGCCAGCAAGGGAGGACTAGCGGGAGGGAACACAGATACGCAGTATTTT
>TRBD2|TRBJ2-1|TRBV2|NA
CASRTPPSGGDNEQFF
TGTGCCAGCAGGACCCCCCCTAGCGGGGGGGACAATGAGCAGTTCTTC
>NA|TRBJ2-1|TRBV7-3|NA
CASSFRRVGNEQFF
TGTGCCAGCAGCTTTAGGCGGGTCGGGAATGAGCAGTTCTTC
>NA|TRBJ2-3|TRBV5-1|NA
CASSFSGTTDTQYF
TGCGCCAGCAGTTTCAGCGGTACCACAGATACGCAGTATTTT
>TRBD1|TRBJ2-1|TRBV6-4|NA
CASRVFGTGEQRDVNEQFF
TGTGCCAGCAGGGTGTTCGGGACAGGGGAGCAGCGGGACGTCAATGAGCAGTTCTTC
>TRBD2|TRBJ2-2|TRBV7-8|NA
CASSLDGTSSFRAGELFF
TGTGCCAGCAGCTTAGATGGGACTAGCTCATTTCGGGCCGGGGAGCTGTTTTTT
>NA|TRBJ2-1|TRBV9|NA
CASSAGANSYNEQFF
TGTGCCAGCAGCGCAGGGGCTAACTCCTACAATGAGCAGTTCTTC
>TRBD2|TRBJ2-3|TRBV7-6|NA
CASSSSGTSLTDTQYF
TGTGCCAGCAGCTCCTCGGGGACTAGCCTCACTGATACGCAGTATTTT
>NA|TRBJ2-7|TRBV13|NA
CASSLRGDSHLGSYEQYF
TGTGCCAGCAGCTTGCGCGGGGACAGTCACTTGGGCTCCTACGAGCAGTACTTC
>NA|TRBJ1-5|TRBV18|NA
CASSRNNRETNQPQHF
TGTGCCAGCTCACGCAATAACCGAGAAACCAATCAGCCCCAGCATTTT
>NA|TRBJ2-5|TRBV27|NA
CASSLRGHEETQYF
TGTGCCAGCAGTTTAAGGGGACACGAAGAGACCCAGTACTTC
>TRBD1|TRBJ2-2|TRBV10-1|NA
CASSQDRQGSGELFF
TGCGCCAGCAGCCAGGACAGGCAGGGGAGCGGGGAGCTGTTTTTT
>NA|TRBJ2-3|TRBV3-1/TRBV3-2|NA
CASSQDQRESADTQYF
TGTGCCAGCAGCCAAGATCAACGGGAGTCGGCAGATACGCAGTATTTT
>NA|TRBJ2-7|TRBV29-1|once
CSAEASETPYEQYF
TGCAGCGCTGAGGCGTCAGAGACGCCCTACGAGCAGTACTTC
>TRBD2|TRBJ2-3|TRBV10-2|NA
CASRSSGRENTDTQYF
TGCGCCAGCAGAAGTAGCGGGAGGGAAAACACAGATACGCAGTATTTT
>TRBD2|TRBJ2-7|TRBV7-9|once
CASSFPGTSRSYEQYF
TGTGCCAGCAGCTTTCCCGGGACTAGCCGCAGCTACGAGCAGTACTTC
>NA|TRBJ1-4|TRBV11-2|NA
CASSLSRVSARNEKLFF
TGTGCCAGCAGCTTATCTCGGGTGTCCGCACGAAATGAAAAACTGTTTTTT
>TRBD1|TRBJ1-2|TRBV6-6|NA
CASSYDRANYGYTF
TGTGCCAGCAGTTACGACAGGGCTAACTATGGCTACACCTTC
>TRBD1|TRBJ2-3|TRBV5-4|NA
CASSPGQVRTDTQYF
TGTGCCAGCAGCCCCGGACAGGTCAGGACAGATACGCAGTATTTT
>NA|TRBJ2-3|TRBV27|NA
CASSKTSNTDTQYF
TGTGCCAGCAGTAAGACTAGTAACACAGATACGCAGTATTTT
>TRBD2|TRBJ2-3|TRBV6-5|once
CATKTSGSTDTQYF
TGTGCCACCAAAACTAGCGGAAGCACAGATACGCAGTATTTT